A selection of T cell receptor beta chains follows, all from one sample in a study of blood T cell repertoires in COVID-19. Measured with immunoSEQ multiplex PCR; TCRdb has only the in-frame clones, and not every one. Here the sample spans around 260,000 clones, 75% to 90% being singletons. The sequenced material came from PBMCs or T cells enriched from blood (not recorded which). These receptors were obtained from a young woman who had recovered from COVID-19. Both conserved end residues are part of each CDR3. D genes are given only for firm matches. Clone size is shown for a subset of rows, as once, few, many or a class of expanded clone.

clone_size j_call d_call v_call cdr3_aa cdr3_nt
. TRBJ2-7 . TRBV7-8 CASSTATENEQYF TGTGCCAGCAGCACCGCGACAGAAAACGAGCAGTACTTC
. TRBJ1-6 TRBD1 TRBV9 CASSVDQGGLYSPLHF TGTGCCAGCAGCGTAGATCAAGGGGGCCTGTATTCACCCCTCCACTTT
. TRBJ2-6 TRBD1 TRBV4-1 CASSPDTGVSGANVLTF TGCGCCAGCAGCCCAGATACAGGGGTCTCTGGGGCCAACGTCCTGACTTTC
. TRBJ2-5 TRBD2 TRBV11-2 CASSQSLAGGETQYF TGTGCCAGCAGCCAGAGTCTAGCGGGGGGAGAGACCCAGTACTTC
. TRBJ2-7 . TRBV21-1 CASSKGLAGGYEQYF TGTGCCAGCAGCAAAGGACTAGCGGGGGGCTACGAGCAGTACTTC
. TRBJ2-4 . TRBV6-5 CASSSQGLGKNIQYF TGTGCCAGCAGTTCTCAGGGGCTAGGGAAAAACATTCAGTACTTC
. TRBJ2-1 TRBD2 TRBV2 CASRPSSGRTAEQFF TGTGCCAGCAGGCCCAGTAGCGGGAGGACGGCTGAGCAGTTCTTC
. TRBJ2-2 TRBD1 TRBV19 CASTDDRVNTGELFF TGTGCCAGTACCGATGACAGGGTCAACACCGGGGAGCTGTTTTTT
. TRBJ2-2 . TRBV9 CASSVDRQGTGELFF TGTGCCAGCAGCGTAGATCGTCAGGGGACCGGGGAGCTGTTTTTT
. TRBJ1-2 TRBD1 TRBV19 CASSIAPGGNYGYTF TGTGCCAGTAGTATAGCCCCAGGGGGGAACTATGGCTACACCTTC
. TRBJ2-5 TRBD2 TRBV5-1 CASSLGGTSGLETQYF TGCGCCAGCAGCTTGGGGGGGACTAGCGGATTAGAGACCCAGTACTTC
. TRBJ1-2 . TRBV24-1 CATSDTDTYGYTF TGTGCCACCAGTGATACAGACACTTATGGCTACACCTTC
. TRBJ2-5 . TRBV11-2 CASSFSPGVETQYF TGTGCCAGCAGCTTTTCCCCCGGGGTAGAGACCCAGTACTTC
. TRBJ1-6 TRBD1 TRBV5-1 CASSSGQGDNSPLHF TGCGCCAGCAGCTCAGGACAGGGTGATAATTCACCCCTCCACTTT
. TRBJ2-1 TRBD2 TRBV7-9 CASSFGLAYNEQFF TGTGCCAGCAGCTTCGGACTAGCCTACAATGAGCAGTTCTTC
. TRBJ1-3 TRBD1 TRBV6-5 CASRKGGGGNTIYF TGTGCCAGCCGGAAAGGGGGCGGTGGAAACACCATATATTTT
. TRBJ2-1 TRBD1 TRBV6-5 CASSSSGQGYNEQFF TGTGCCAGCAGTTCCTCGGGACAGGGTTACAATGAGCAGTTCTTC
. TRBJ2-3 TRBD1 TRBV11-2 CASSFNPTGADTQYF TGTGCCAGCAGCTTTAACCCGACAGGGGCAGATACGCAGTATTTT
. TRBJ1-1 . TRBV18 CASSPRDIFLNTEAFF TGTGCCAGCTCACCCCGGGACATCTTCTTGAACACTGAAGCTTTCTTT
. TRBJ2-7 . TRBV9 CASSQGGSYEQYF TGTGCCAGCAGCCAAGGGGGCTCCTACGAGCAGTACTTC
. TRBJ2-7 TRBD1 TRBV10-1 CASSEAGTGVEQYF TGCGCCAGCAGTGAGGCCGGGACAGGGGTCGAGCAGTACTTC
. TRBJ1-2 TRBD1 TRBV4-1 CASSPTGQGENEYGYTF TGCGCCAGCAGCCCAACGGGACAGGGGGAAAATGAATATGGCTACACCTTC
once TRBJ1-1 . TRBV20-1 CSPYRNTEAFF TGCAGCCCCTACAGGAACACTGAAGCTTTCTTT
. TRBJ1-2 TRBD1 TRBV6-5 CASSLGTGIGYTF TGTGCCAGCAGCCTAGGGACAGGGATCGGCTACACCTTC
few TRBJ1-3 . TRBV12-2 CASRLARGNASTIYF TGTGCAAGTCGCTTAGCCCGGGGGAATGCTAGCACCATATATTTT